This T cell receptor beta chain was found in a study of post-analysis software for immune sequencing data. For the study at large: Patients had relapsing-remitting, secondary progressive or progressive-relapsing multiple sclerosis; some lacked subtype.

The sample holds a few counts of this clonotype. The authors incorporated unique molecular identifiers into the TCR beta cDNA libraries. A single record per CDR3 protein comes from TCRdb applying MiXCR to the PCR reads. Of a few hundred thousand distinct CDR3 sequences in the sample, approximately 38% were seen once. Material for sequencing was blood. The clonotype comes from a girl between 10 and 17 years old with multiple sclerosis.

CDR3: CASSLGREAKNIQYF. The CDR3 coding sequence is TGCGCCAGCAGCTTGGGACGAGAGGCCAAAAACATTCAGTACTTC. The V and J genes are TRBV5-1 and TRBJ2-4; the D is unclear. V was pared by 0 bases and J by 1 base, with 8 bases between. The CDR3 is 15 residues long. Germline lookup yields CDR1 SGHRS and CDR2 YFSETQ. The complete variable domain, with remaining parts taken from reference TRBV5-1 and TRBJ2-4, reads KAGVTQTPRYLIKTRGQQVTLSCSPISGHRSVSWYQQTPGQGLQFLFEYFSETQRNKGNFPGRFSGRQFSNSRSEMNVSTLELGDSALYLCASSLGREAKNIQYFGAGTRLSVL.